These 5 T cell receptor beta chains were sequenced from one sample in a study of Tregs in tolerant kidney transplant recipients (dated by TCRdb to between 2018 and 2021). Library preparation was by the immunoSEQ multiplex PCR assay. TCRdb limited this immuneACCESS table to in-frame rearrangements with V and J called. A share of clones is missing; checked studies link under half to unresolved V genes, and the rest is unexplained. The sample includes tens of thousands of clones, with about 92% observed a single time. The top ten clones comprise roughly 5% of the sample. Sequencing was done on a sample of CD8+ T cells from blood. These receptors came from a human donor in good health.

This clone is a singleton in its sample. V gene TRBV15 combines with J gene TRBJ2-3, with D unclear. CDR3 size: 14 residues. Deletions cut 0 bases from V and 4 bases from J, with 8 bases between. Germline CDR1 and CDR2: LNHNV and YYDKDF (reference sequence). Written as DNA, the CDR3 is TGTGCCACCAGCAGAGAGGAGAGCCCAGATACGCAGTATTTT. Translating gives CATSREESPDTQYF.

The chain combines TRBV5-6 with TRBJ2-1; D is perhaps TRBD2 (5 bases). This CDR3 is built from 14 residues. Trimming took 2 bases from V and 5 from J, leaving 11 bases between them. Germline CDR1 is SGHDT and CDR2 is YYEEEE. CDR3 DNA sequence: TGTGCCAGCAGCTTTAGCGCCCTAGACAATGAGCAGTTCTTC. Translated: CASSFSALDNEQFF.

The chain uses TRBV5-1 and TRBJ2-2, with D perhaps matching TRBD1 (5 bases). The germline V gene has CDR1 SGHRS and CDR2 YFSETQ. This CDR3 has 15 residues. V lost 4 bases to trimming and J lost 2 bases, with 12 bases between them. CDR3 sequence (DNA): TGCGCCAGCAGCCCAGGGATAGCTAACACCGGGGAGCTGTTTTTT. It yields the protein CASSPGIANTGELFF.

The rearrangement joins TRBV27 to TRBJ2-5, with D possibly matching TRBD2 (6 bases). V lost 3 bases and J 5 bases, leaving 13 bases between the germline ends. In germline, CDR1 is MNHEY, CDR2 SMNVEV (reference sequence). CDR3 size: 14 residues. The chain's CDR3 is CASSFYWAGETQYF. The CDR3 DNA sequence: TGTGCCAGCAGTTTTTATTGGGCGGGGGAGACCCAGTACTTC.

This chain connects TRBV6-1 to TRBJ1-5; 7 bases line up with TRBD1. V trimming: 0 bases; J trimming: 9 bases; junction bases outside the gene matches: 11. Germline CDR1 reads MNHNS; CDR2 reads SASEGT. This CDR3 has 16 amino acids. The CDR3 reads CASSEAPWDSRGPQHF. CDR3 in DNA: TGTGCCAGCAGTGAAGCGCCTTGGGACAGCCGAGGGCCCCAGCATTTT.